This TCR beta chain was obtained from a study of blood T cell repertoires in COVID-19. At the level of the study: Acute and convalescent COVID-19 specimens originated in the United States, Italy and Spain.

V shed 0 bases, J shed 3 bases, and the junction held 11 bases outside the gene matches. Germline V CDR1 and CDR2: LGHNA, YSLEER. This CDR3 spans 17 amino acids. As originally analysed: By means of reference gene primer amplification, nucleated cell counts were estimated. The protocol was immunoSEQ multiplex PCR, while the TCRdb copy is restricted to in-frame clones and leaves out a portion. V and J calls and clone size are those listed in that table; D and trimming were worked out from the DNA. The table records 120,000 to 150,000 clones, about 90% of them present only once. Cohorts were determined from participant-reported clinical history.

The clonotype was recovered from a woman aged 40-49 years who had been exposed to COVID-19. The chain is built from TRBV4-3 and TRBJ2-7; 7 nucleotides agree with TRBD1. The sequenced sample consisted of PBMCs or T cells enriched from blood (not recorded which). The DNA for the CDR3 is TGCGCCAGCAGCCAAGATCTGTCGGGGACAGACCACTACGAGCAGTACTTC. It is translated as CASSQDLSGTDHYEQYF.